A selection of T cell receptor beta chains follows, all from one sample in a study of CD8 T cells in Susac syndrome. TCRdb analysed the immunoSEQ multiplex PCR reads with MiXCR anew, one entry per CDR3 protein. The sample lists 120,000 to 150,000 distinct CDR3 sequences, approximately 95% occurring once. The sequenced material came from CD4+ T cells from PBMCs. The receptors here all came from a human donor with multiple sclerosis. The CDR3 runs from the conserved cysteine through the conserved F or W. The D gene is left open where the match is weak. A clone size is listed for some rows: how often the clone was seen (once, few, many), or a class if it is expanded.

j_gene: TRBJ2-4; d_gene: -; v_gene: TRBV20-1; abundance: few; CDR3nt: TGCAGTGCTAGTTGGGGGAAAAACATTCAGTACTTC; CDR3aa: CSASWGKNIQYF
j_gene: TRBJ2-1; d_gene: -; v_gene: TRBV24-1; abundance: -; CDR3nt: TGTGCCACCAGTACTCCTGAGCTATCCTACAATGAGCAGTTCTTC; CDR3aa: CATSTPELSYNEQFF
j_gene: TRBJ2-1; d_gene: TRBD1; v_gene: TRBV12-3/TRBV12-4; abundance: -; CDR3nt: TGTGCCAGCAGTCTCGTGACAGGGGTCTATCATTACAATGAGCAGTTCTTC; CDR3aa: CASSLVTGVYHYNEQFF
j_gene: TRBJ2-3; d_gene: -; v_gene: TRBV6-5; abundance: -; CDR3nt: TGTGCCAGCAGTTTACAGGGCAAAACAGATACGCAGTATTTT; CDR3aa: CASSLQGKTDTQYF
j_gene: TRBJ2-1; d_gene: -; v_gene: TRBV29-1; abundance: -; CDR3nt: TGCAGCGTTGACAGGCCAGGGGACAATGAGCAGTTCTTC; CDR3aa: CSVDRPGDNEQFF
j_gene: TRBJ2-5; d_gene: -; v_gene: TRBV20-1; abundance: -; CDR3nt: TGCAGTGCTAGAGATTGGGGTTTGGTGGGGGAGACCCAGTACTTC; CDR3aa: CSARDWGLVGETQYF
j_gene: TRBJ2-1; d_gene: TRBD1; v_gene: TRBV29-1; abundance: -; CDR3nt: TGCAGCGTTGAGACAGGGGCTGATGAGCAGTTCTTC; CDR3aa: CSVETGADEQFF
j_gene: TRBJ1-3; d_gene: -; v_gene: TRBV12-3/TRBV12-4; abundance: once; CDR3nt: TGTGCCAGCCAGGACGGGAGCTCTGGAAACACCATATATTTT; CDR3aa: CASQDGSSGNTIYF
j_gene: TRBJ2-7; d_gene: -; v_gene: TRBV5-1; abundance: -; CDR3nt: TGCGCCAGCAGTCCTACCGGGGACTCCTCCTACGAGCAGTACTTC; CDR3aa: CASSPTGDSSYEQYF
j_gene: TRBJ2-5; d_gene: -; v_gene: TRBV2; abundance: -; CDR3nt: TGTGCCAGCCGCCGTAAGACATTGCAGGAGACCCAGTACTTC; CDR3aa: CASRRKTLQETQYF
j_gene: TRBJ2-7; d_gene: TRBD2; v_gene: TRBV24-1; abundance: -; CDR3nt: TGTGCCACCAGTGATGCGGGGGGACCAAGAGAGCAGTACTTC; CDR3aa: CATSDAGGPREQYF
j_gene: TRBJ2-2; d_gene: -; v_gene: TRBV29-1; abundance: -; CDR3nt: TGCAGCGTTGTTTTGGGGACCGGGGAGCTGTTTTTT; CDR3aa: CSVVLGTGELFF